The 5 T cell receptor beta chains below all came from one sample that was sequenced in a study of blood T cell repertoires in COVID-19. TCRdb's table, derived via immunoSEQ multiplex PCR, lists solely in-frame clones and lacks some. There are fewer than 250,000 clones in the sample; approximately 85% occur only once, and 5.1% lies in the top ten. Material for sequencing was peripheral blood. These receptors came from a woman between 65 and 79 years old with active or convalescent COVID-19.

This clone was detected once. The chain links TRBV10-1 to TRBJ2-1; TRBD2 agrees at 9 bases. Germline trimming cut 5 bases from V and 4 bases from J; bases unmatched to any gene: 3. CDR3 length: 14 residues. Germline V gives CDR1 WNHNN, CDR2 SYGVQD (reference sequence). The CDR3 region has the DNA TGCGCCAGCAGTCCTAGCGGGGTTTACAATGAGCAGTTCTTC. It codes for CASSPSGVYNEQFF.

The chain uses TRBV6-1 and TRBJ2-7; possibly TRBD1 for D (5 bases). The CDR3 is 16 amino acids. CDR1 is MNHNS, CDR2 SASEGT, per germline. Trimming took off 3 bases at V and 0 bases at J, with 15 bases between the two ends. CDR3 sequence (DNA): TGTGCCAGCAGTGACCAGACAGCGTGGGTCTCCTACGAGCAGTACTTC. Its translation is CASSDQTAWVSYEQYF.

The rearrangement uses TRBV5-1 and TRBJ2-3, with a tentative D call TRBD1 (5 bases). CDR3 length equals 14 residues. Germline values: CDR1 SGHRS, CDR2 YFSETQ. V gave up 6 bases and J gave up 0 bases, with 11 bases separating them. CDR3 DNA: TGCGCCAGCAACCGACAGTCTAGCACAGATACGCAGTATTTT. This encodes CASNRQSSTDTQYF.

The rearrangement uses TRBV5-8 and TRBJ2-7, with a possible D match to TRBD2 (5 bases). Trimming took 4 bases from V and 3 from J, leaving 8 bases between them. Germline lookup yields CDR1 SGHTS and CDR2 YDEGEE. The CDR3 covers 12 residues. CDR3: CASSRGYYEQYF. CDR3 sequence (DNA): TGTGCCAGCAGCCGAGGGTACTACGAGCAGTACTTC.

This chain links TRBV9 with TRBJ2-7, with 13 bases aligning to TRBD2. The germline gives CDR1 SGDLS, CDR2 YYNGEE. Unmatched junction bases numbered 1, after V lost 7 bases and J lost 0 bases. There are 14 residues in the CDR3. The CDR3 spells CASGTSGDSYEQYF. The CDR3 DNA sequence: TGTGCCAGCGGGACTAGCGGGGACTCCTACGAGCAGTACTTC.